The subject of this entry is one T cell receptor (beta chain). Its specificity is unknown. Germline V gene data show CDR1 as GTSNPN and CDR2 as SVGIG (reference sequence). The CDR3 has 15 amino acids. V was clipped by 2 bases and J by 1 base, with 14 bases between them. Treatment defined: oral pan-JAK inhibitor, 5-10 mg twice daily. This sample stems from a study of CD8+ T cells in alopecia areata. Study background: Those patients who were treated received oral tofacitinib, which was given at 5 to 10 mg twice daily for moderate-to-severe alopecia areata. The study gave tofacitinib for 6 to 18 months, then 6 months off drug. Study results and limitations: Many expanded lesional clones persisted in scalp and blood during tofacitinib treatment. For patients receiving tofacitinib, scalp clonality and expanded CD8+ clones among the top 100 significantly decreased.

RNA was extracted and reverse transcribed into cDNA as the sequencing template. Sequencing used immunoSEQ multiplex PCR; TCRdb keeps in-frame clones, though not all of them. The sample lists fewer than 350,000 clones; nearly 60% were seen once. The rearrangement joins TRBV30 to TRBJ1-1; possible D gene TRBD1, 6 bases. The source of this sequence is a human donor with alopecia areata. The specimen was CD4+ T cells sorted from blood, collected at week 24, from a patient treated with tofacitinib. This CDR3 reads CAWSFFDRPNTEAFF. DNA of the CDR3: TGTGCCTGGAGTTTCTTCGACAGGCCGAACACTGAAGCTTTCTTT.